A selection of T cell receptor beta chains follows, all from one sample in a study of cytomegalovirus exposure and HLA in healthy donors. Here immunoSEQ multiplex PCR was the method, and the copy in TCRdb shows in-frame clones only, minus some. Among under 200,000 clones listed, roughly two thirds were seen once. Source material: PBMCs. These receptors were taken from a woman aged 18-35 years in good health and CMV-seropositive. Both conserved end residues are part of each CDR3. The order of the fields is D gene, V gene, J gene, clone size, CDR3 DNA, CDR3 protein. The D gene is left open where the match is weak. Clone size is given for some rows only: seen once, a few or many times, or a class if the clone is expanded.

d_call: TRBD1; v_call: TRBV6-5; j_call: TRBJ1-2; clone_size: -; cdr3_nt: TGTGCCAGCAGATTAGACAGGGGAGGTGGCTACACCTTC; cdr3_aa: CASRLDRGGGYTF
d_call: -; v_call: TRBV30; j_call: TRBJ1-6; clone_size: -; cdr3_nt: TGTGCCTGGAGTGTTAGTTCACCCCTCCACTTT; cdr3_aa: CAWSVSSPLHF
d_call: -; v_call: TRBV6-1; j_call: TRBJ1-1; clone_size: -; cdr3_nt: TGTGCCAGCAGTGACACCTGGGGCCCGGGCGGCATGAACACTGAAGCTTTCTTT; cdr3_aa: CASSDTWGPGGMNTEAFF
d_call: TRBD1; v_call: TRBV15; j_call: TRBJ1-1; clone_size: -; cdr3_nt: TGTGCCACCAGCAGCTTCACAGGGGTAGACACTGAAGCTTTCTTT; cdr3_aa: CATSSFTGVDTEAFF
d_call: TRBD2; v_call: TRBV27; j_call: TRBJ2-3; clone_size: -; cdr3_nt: TGTGCCAGCAGTTATCTAGCGGGGCGAGGCACAGATACGCAGTATTTT; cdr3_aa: CASSYLAGRGTDTQYF
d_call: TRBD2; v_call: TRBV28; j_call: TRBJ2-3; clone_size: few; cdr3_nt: TGTGCCAGCACTCGGACTAGCGGGTTCCTCGACGCCCCTACGCCCTACACAGATACGCAGTATTTT; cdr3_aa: CASTRTSGFLDAPTPYTDTQYF
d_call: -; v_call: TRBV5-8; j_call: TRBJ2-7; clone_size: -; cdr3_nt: TGTGCCAGCAGCTCCTCTGAGGGGAGGGGGAACTACGAGCAGTACTTC; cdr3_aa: CASSSSEGRGNYEQYF
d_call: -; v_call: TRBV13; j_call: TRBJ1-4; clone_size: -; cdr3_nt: TGTGCCAGCAGCTCCCGTGCGGTCGGGGAAGAAAAACTGTTTTTT; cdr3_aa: CASSSRAVGEEKLFF
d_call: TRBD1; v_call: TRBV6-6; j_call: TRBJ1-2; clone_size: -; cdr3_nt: TGTGCCAGCAGTTATTTGACAGGGGCCCACTATGGCTACTCCTTC; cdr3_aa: CASSYLTGAHYGYSF
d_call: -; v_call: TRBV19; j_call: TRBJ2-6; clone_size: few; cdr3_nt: TGTGCCAGTAGTTACAGCTCTGGGGCCAACGTCCTGACTTTC; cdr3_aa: CASSYSSGANVLTF
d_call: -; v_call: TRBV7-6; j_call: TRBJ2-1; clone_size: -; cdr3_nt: TGTGCCAGCAGCTCTCTCGCGTTCTTCTCTAATGAGCAGTTCTTC; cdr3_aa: CASSSLAFFSNEQFF
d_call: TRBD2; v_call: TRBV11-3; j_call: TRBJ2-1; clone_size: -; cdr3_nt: TGTGCCAGCAGCCCGAATGTAGCGGGAGGCAATGAGCAGTTCTTC; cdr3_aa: CASSPNVAGGNEQFF
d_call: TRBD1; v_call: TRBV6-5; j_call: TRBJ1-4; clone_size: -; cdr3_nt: TGTGCCAGCAGTCGGGACAGGGGGCAAGAAAAACTGTTTTTT; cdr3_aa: CASSRDRGQEKLFF
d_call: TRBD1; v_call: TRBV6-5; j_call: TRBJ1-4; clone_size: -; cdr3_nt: TGTGCCAGCAGTTACTCGAGGGGGACAGGGGCCGGAAAACTGTTTTTT; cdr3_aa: CASSYSRGTGAGKLFF
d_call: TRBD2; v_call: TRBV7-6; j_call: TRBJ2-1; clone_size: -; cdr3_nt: TGTGCCAGCAGCCCGCTCTTAGGAACTAGCGGGACCTACAATGAGCAGTTCTTC; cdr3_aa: CASSPLLGTSGTYNEQFF
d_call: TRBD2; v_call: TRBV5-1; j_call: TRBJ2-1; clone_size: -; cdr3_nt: TGCGCCAGCAGCTTGGGAGCGGGGGGGAGCTCCTACAATGAGCAGTTCTTC; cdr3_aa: CASSLGAGGSSYNEQFF